This T cell receptor (beta chain) originates from a study of cytomegalovirus exposure and HLA in healthy donors. The study's findings and limits: Listed as cytomegalovirus-associated were 150 or so TCR beta chains. Specificity of a few CMV-associated chains for CMV antigens was verified in vitro.

The data were produced by immunoSEQ multiplex PCR, yet TCRdb's version contains in-frame clones alone and is incomplete. The sample has 150,000 to 200,000 clones; around four fifths are singletons. Details on this clone: Its target is not known.

The source is a young man in good health and CMV-seropositive. The material sequenced was PBMCs.

The CDR3 is CASSEGGSYYEQYF. In nucleotides, the CDR3 is TGTGCCAGCAGTGAAGGTGGCAGTTACTACGAGCAGTACTTC. The genes are TRBV6-1 and TRBJ2-7, with D uncertain. V lost 1 base to trimming and J lost 3 bases, with 10 bases between them. This CDR3 region has 14 residues. The germline V gene has CDR1 MNHNS and CDR2 SASEGT.